This T cell receptor (beta chain) was identified in a study of cytomegalovirus exposure and HLA in healthy donors. Study summary: Researchers previously reported finding 90 million to 120 million unique TCR beta sequences from about 200 million T cells. Study-wide results and limits: Researchers reported in a later analysis that a missense DCLRE1C variant was tied to TCR beta V- and J-gene trimming. TCR beta V segments were, for the most part, productive about 87% or about 30% of the time in an earlier analysis.

The count of this clone is one. As yet, its antigen is unknown. The germline gives CDR1 KGHSH, CDR2 LQKENI. The CDR3 spans 18 residues. Trimming at V came to 4 bases and at J to 1 base, leaving 12 bases not matched to a gene. The study ran its PCR with 60 Vbeta and 13 Jbeta primers. The table came from immunoSEQ multiplex PCR; TCRdb's copy has only in-frame clones and leaves some out. The sample lists about 140,000 clones, approximately 70% seen once, with approximately 6.5% in the top ten. Likely unrecorded immune exposures existed in these nominally healthy donors. What was sequenced was PBMCs. The J gene is TRBJ2-7, the V gene TRBV18; 11 nucleotides match TRBD1. This receptor was taken from a woman aged 55-75 years in good health and CMV-seronegative. DNA of the CDR3: TGTGCCAGCTCACTTACCTTCCCCGGGACAGGGGGTTCCTACGAGCAGTACTTC. It specifies CASSLTFPGTGGSYEQYF.